The sample holds a few counts of the clone carrying this T cell receptor beta chain. The antigen remains undetermined. TCRdb reanalysed the 5' RACE reads using MiXCR and keeps one entry per CDR3 protein. The data show 160,000 or so distinct CDR3 sequences, around a third seen once. This sample was included in a study of T-cell memory formation after mild COVID-19. Across the study: For the most part, TCR clusters were specific to one donor. Study-wide results and limits: There was no confirmation that second-wave clones peaking on day 37 were SARS-CoV-2 specific. Some clones that responded were present in memory (sampled pre-infection), which suggests cross-reactive memory joined. Contracting clones, day 15 to 85, had balanced CD4/CD8, and later expanders favored CD4+.

Trimming cost V 0 bases and J 1 base, with 10 bases left between them. Germline V gene sequence: CDR1 DFQATT, CDR2 SNEGSKA (reference sequence). The CDR3 runs 15 residues. This receptor was taken from an adult woman who had mild COVID-19 (a few samples of this study predate the infection). Cell type and time point are not known. The sample consisted of PBMCs or a T cell subset sorted from them (not recorded which). The V gene is TRBV20-1, the J gene TRBJ2-1; the D gene is possibly TRBD2 (5 bases). CDR3 loop: CSARDPAESYNEQFF. In nucleotides, the CDR3 is TGCAGTGCTAGAGATCCAGCGGAGTCCTACAATGAGCAGTTCTTC.